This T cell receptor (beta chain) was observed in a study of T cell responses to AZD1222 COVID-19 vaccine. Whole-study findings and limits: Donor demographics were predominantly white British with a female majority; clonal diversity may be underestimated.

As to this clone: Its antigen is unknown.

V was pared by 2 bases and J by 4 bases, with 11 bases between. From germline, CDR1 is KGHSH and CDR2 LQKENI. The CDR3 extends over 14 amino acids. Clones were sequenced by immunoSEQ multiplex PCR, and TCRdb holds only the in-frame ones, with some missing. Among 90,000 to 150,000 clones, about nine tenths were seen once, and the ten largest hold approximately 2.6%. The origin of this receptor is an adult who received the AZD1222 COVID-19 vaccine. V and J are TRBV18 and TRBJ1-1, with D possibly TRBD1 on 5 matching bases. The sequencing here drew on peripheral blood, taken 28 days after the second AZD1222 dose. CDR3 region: CASSPGGGGTEAFF. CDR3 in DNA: TGTGCCAGCTCACCAGGTGGGGGGGGCACTGAAGCTTTCTTT. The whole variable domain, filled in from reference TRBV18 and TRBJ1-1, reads NAGVMQNPRHLVRRRGQEARLRCSPMKGHSHVYWYRQLPEEGLKFMVYLQKENIIDESGMPKERFSAEFPKEGPSILRIQQVVRGDSAAYFCASSPGGGGTEAFFGQGTRLTVV.